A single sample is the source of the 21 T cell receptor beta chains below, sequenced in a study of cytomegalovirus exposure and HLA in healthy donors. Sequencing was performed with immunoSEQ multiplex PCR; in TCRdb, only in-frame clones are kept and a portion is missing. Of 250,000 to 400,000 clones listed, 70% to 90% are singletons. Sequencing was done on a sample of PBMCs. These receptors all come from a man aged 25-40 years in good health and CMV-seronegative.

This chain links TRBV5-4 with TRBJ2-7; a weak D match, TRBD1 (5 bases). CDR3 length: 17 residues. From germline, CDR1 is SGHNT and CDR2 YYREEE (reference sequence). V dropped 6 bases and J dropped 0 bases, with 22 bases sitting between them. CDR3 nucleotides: TGTGCCAGCACCTTAAGGGGCGCTGCGCCCGACTCCTACGAGCAGTACTTC. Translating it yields CASTLRGAAPDSYEQYF.

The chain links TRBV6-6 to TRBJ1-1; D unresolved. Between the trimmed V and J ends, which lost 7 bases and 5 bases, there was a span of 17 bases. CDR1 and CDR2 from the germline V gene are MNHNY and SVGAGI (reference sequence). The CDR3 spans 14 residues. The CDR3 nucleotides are TGTGCCAGCATTCCCGGCGGGATGGGGACTGAAGCTTTCTTT. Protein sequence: CASIPGGMGTEAFF.

In nucleotides, the CDR3 is TGCGCCAGCAGCTCGTTTGGGACAGAGCAAGAGACCCAGTACTTC. Translating gives CASSSFGTEQETQYF. This chain connects TRBV5-1 to TRBJ2-5, with 7 bases that match TRBD1. This CDR3 has 15 residues. The ends lost 3 bases at V and 2 bases at J; junction bases unmatched: 7. CDR1 is SGHRS and CDR2 is YFSETQ in the germline V gene.

The CDR3 DNA sequence: TGTGCCAGCAGCTTAGGAGAACAGAAATATAATTCACCCCTCCACTTT. This gives the protein CASSLGEQKYNSPLHF. The V gene is TRBV7-2, the J gene TRBJ1-6; D remains ambiguous. Germline V CDR1 and CDR2: SGHTA, FQGNSA. Trimming removed 1 base at V and 4 bases at J, with 11 bases between. This CDR3 region has 16 residues. Using reference TRBV7-2 and TRBJ1-6 for the parts outside the CDR3, the full variable domain is GAGVSQSPSNKVTEKGKDVELRCDPISGHTALYWYRQSLGQGLEFLIYFQGNSAPDKSGLPSDRFSAERTGGSVSTLTIQRTQQEDSAVYLCASSLGEQKYNSPLHFGNGTRLTVT.

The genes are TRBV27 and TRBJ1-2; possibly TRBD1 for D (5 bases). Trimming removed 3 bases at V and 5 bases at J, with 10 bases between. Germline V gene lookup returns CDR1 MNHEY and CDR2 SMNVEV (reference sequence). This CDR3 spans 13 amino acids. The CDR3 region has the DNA TGTGCCAGCAGTTTTCGGGGGGTATATGGCTACACCTTC. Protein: CASSFRGVYGYTF.

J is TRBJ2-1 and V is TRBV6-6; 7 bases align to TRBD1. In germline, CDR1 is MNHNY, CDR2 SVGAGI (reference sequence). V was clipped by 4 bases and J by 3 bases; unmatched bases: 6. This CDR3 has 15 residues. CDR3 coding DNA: TGTGCCAGCAGTTCTCCGGACAGGATCTACAATGAGCAGTTCTTC. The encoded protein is CASSSPDRIYNEQFF.

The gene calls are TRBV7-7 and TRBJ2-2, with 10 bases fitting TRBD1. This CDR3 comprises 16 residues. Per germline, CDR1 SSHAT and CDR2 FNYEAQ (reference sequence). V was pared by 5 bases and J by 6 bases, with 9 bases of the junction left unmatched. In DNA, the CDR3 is TGTGCCAGCAGCCCCGCCGCCGGGACAGGGGCCGGGGAGCTGTTTTTT. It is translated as CASSPAAGTGAGELFF. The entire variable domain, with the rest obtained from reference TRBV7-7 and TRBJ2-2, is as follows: GAGVSQSPRYKVTKRGQDVTLRCDPISSHATLYWYQQALGQGPEFLTYFNYEAQPDKSGLPSDRFSAERPEGSISTLTIQRTEQRDSAMYRCASSPAAGTGAGELFFGEGSRLTVL.

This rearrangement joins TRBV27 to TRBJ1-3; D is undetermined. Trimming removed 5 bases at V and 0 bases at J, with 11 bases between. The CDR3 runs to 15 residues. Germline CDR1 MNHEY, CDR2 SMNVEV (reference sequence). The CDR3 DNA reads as TGTGCCAGCAGTGTCCGAGGGTTCTCTGGAAACACCATATATTTT. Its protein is CASSVRGFSGNTIYF.

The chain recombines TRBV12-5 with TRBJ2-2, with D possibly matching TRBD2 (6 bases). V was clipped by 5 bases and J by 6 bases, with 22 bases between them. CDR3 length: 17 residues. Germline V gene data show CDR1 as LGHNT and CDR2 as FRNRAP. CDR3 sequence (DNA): TGTGCTAGTGGTCCGAATCTAGTCATTCGGGGGTCCGGGGAGCTGTTTTTT. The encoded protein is CASGPNLVIRGSGELFF.

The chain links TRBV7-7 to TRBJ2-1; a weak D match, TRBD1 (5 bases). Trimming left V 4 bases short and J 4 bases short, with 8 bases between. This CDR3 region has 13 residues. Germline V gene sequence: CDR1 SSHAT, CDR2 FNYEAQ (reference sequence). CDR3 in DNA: TGTGCCAGCAGCTCCCGACAGTACAATGAGCAGTTCTTC. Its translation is CASSSRQYNEQFF. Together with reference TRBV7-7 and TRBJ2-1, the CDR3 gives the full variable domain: GAGVSQSPRYKVTKRGQDVTLRCDPISSHATLYWYQQALGQGPEFLTYFNYEAQPDKSGLPSDRFSAERPEGSISTLTIQRTEQRDSAMYRCASSSRQYNEQFFGPGTRLTVL.

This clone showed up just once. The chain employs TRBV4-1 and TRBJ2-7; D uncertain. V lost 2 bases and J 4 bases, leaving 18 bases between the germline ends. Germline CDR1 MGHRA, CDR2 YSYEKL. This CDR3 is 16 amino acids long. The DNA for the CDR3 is TGCGCCAGCAGCCAAAGTGCACTTGAATTAGATTACGAGCAGTACTTC. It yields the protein CASSQSALELDYEQYF.

The CDR3 protein is CASRGGQGAGYTF. In DNA, the CDR3 is TGCGCCAGCAGGGGGGGACAGGGAGCTGGCTACACCTTC. The chain joins TRBV5-1 to TRBJ1-2; TRBD1 matches at 9 bases. The ends lost 5 bases at V and 7 bases at J; junction bases unmatched: 6. Germline V gene lookup returns CDR1 SGHRS and CDR2 YFSETQ. This CDR3 is 13 amino acids long.

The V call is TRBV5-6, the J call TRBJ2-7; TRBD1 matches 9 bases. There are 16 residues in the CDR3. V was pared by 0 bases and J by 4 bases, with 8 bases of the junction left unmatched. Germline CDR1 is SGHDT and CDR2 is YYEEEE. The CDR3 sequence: CASSLALGQGLYEQYF. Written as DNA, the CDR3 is TGTGCCAGCAGCTTGGCCCTCGGACAGGGGCTTTACGAGCAGTACTTC.

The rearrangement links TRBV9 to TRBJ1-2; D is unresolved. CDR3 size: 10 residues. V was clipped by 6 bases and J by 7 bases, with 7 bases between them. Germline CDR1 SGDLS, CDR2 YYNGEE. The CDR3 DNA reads TGTGCCAGCACCGGTCCTGGCTACACCTTC. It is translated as CASTGPGYTF.

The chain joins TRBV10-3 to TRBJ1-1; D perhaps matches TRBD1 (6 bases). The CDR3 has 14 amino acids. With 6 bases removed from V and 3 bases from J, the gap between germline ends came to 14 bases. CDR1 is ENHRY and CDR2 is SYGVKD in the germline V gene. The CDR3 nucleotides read TGTGCCATCAGCGTCGAGGACAGTTACACTGAAGCTTTCTTT. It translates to CAISVEDSYTEAFF.

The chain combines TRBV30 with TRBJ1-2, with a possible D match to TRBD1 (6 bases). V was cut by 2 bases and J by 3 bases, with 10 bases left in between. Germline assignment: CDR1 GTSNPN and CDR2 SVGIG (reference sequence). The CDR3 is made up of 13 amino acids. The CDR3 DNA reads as TGTGCCTGGAGTTTAGGGGGGGACTATGGCTACACCTTC. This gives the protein CAWSLGGDYGYTF.

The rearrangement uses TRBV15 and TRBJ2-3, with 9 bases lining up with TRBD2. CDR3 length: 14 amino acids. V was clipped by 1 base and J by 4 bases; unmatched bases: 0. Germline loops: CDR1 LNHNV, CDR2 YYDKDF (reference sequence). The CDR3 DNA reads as TGTGCCACCAGCAGAGGCGGGGGGGCAGATACGCAGTATTTT. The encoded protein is CATSRGGGADTQYF.

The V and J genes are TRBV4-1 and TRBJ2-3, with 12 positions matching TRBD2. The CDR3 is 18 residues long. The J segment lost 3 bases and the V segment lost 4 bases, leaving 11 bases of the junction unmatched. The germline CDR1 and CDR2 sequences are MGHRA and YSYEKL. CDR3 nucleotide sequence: TGCGCCAGCAGCCTACTTTGGGCTAGCGGGGGGGCGACAGATACGCAGTATTTT. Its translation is CASSLLWASGGATDTQYF.

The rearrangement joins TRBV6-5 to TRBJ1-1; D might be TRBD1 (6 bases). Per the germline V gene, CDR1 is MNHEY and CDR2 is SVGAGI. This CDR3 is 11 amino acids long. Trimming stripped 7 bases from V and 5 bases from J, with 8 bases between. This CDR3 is CASKQGTEAFF. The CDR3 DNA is TGTGCCAGCAAACAGGGTACTGAAGCTTTCTTT.

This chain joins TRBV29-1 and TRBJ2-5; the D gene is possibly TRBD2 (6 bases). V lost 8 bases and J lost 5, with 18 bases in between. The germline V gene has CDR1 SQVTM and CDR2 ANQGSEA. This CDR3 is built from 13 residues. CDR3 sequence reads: CSYGTRIAETQYF. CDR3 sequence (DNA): TGCAGCTACGGGACTCGGATAGCGGAGACCCAGTACTTC.

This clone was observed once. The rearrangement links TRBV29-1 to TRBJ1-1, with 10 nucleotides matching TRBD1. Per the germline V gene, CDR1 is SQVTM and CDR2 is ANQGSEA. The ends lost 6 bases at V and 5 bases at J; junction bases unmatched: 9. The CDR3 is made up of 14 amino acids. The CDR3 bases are TGCAGCGTGGAAAGGGGGACAGGGGATACTGAAGCTTTCTTT. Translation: CSVERGTGDTEAFF. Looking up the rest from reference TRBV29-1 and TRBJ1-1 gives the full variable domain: SAVISQKPSRDICQRGTSLTIQCQVDSQVTMMFWYRQQPGQSLTLIATANQGSEATYESGFVIDKFPISRPNLTFSTLTVSNMSPEDSSIYLCSVERGTGDTEAFFGQGTRLTVV.